A selection of T cell receptor beta chains follows, all from one sample in a study of blood T cell repertoires in COVID-19. TCRdb's copy holds only in-frame clones and misses some; the assay was immunoSEQ multiplex PCR. The sample shows approximately 110,000 clones, 85% to 90% of them seen only once. The sequencing sample was made of peripheral blood. These receptors were taken from a woman older than 75 with acute or convalescent COVID-19. The CDR3 runs from the conserved cysteine through the conserved F or W. Fields, in order: J gene, V gene, CDR3 length, D gene, clone size, CDR3 DNA, CDR3 protein. The D gene is left open where the match is weak. Size is stated for part of the rows, as once, few or many counts, or as a class when the clone is expanded.

>TRBJ1-1|TRBV4-1|16|TRBD1|.
TGCGCCAGCAGCCAAGGGGACAGGGGGCCCGACACTGAAGCTTTCTTT
CASSQGDRGPDTEAFF
>TRBJ1-6|TRBV13|14|.|.
TGTGCCAGCAGCCTAACAGGGCATAATTCACCCCTCCACTTT
CASSLTGHNSPLHF
>TRBJ2-2|TRBV11-2|15|.|.
TGTGCCAGCAGCACCGGGACTCAAAGGACCGGGGAGCTGTTTTTT
CASSTGTQRTGELFF
>TRBJ2-7|TRBV18|15|TRBD1|.
TGTGCCAGCTCACCGGGGACAGGGTTGCACTACGAGCAGTACTTC
CASSPGTGLHYEQYF
>TRBJ2-6|TRBV7-9|16|.|.
TGTGCCAGCAGCTTAGTTCCGGGGGCTGGGGCCAACGTCCTGACTTTC
CASSLVPGAGANVLTF
>TRBJ1-3|TRBV12-3/TRBV12-4|12|.|few
TGTGCCAGCAGTAGCACTGGAAACACCATATATTTT
CASSSTGNTIYF
>TRBJ1-1|TRBV27|17|.|once
TGTGCCAGCAGTTTATTGAGCCGGGGGGGACTGAACACTGAAGCTTTCTTT
CASSLLSRGGLNTEAFF
>TRBJ1-2|TRBV7-2|14|.|.
TGTGCCAGCAGCCGCGGGGGGGAGGGGAGCGGCTACACCTTC
CASSRGGEGSGYTF
>TRBJ1-6|TRBV7-9|15|TRBD1|.
TGTGCCAGCATCGGATCCGGGACAGCAAATTCACCCCTCCACTTT
CASIGSGTANSPLHF
>TRBJ2-7|TRBV19|12|.|.
TGTGCCAGTAGTATCGGGGGAAGCGAGCAGTACTTC
CASSIGGSEQYF
>TRBJ1-1|TRBV14|15|.|once
TGTGCCAGCAGCCCATTCGACAGGCGGAACACTGAAGCTTTCTTT
CASSPFDRRNTEAFF
>TRBJ1-2|TRBV2|17|TRBD1|.
TGTGCCAGCAGTGAAAGTTTTAGGACAGGGGCCGTAGATGGCTACACCTTC
CASSESFRTGAVDGYTF
>TRBJ1-4|TRBV7-8|16|TRBD1|few
TGTGCCAGCAGCTTAGCGCAGACAGGGGAGGATGAAAAACTGTTTTTT
CASSLAQTGEDEKLFF
>TRBJ1-5|TRBV19|14|.|once
TGTGCCAGTAGCATGGCGGGGGAAAATCAGCCCCAGCATTTT
CASSMAGENQPQHF
>TRBJ1-6|TRBV27|16|.|.
TGTGCCAGCAGTTGGGGTTTGGGGGCAGATAATTCACCCCTCCACTTT
CASSWGLGADNSPLHF
>TRBJ1-6|TRBV6-2/TRBV6-3|14|.|.
TGTGCCAGCAGTACCGTGGGCCATAATTCACCCCTCCACTTT
CASSTVGHNSPLHF
>TRBJ2-5|TRBV18|13|.|.
TGTGCCAGCTCACCAACTAGGGGGGAGACCCAGTACTTC
CASSPTRGETQYF
>TRBJ2-4|TRBV12-3/TRBV12-4|11|.|.
TGTGCCAGCTCACGGACTAACATTCAGTACTTC
CASSRTNIQYF
>TRBJ2-1|TRBV28|14|TRBD2|.
TGTGCCAGCGGGCGGGGGGGATCCTACAATGAGCAGTTCTTC
CASGRGGSYNEQFF
>TRBJ1-2|TRBV20-1|13|.|.
TGCAGTGCTAGTGCAGGAACTAACTATGGCTACACCTTC
CSASAGTNYGYTF
>TRBJ2-3|TRBV20-1|15|TRBD2|.
TGCAGTGCTAGTGAGGCGGGGGGGCCGCCAGATACGCAGTATTTT
CSASEAGGPPDTQYF
>TRBJ2-5|TRBV28|13|TRBD2|.
TGTGCCAGCAATAGCGGGGGCCTGGAGACCCAGTACTTC
CASNSGGLETQYF
>TRBJ1-4|TRBV28|13|.|.
TGTGCCAGCAGTTTACAGGGTAGGGAAAAACTGTTTTTT
CASSLQGREKLFF
>TRBJ1-3|TRBV7-9|18|.|.
TGTGCCAGCAGCTTTAGTATTTGGGGGGAATTCTCTGGAAACACCATATATTTT
CASSFSIWGEFSGNTIYF
>TRBJ2-5|TRBV11-2|14|.|.
TGTGCCAGCAGCTTAGTGTCCGAGGGAGAGACCCAGTACTTC
CASSLVSEGETQYF
>TRBJ1-4|TRBV25-1|16|.|.
TGTGCCAGCAGTGAAGGGAAGAGGGTGATTAATGAAAAACTGTTTTTT
CASSEGKRVINEKLFF
>TRBJ1-5|TRBV7-9|14|TRBD1|.
TGTGCCAGCAGCCCAACAGGGGATGGCCAGCCCCAGCATTTT
CASSPTGDGQPQHF
>TRBJ1-2|TRBV19|15|TRBD1|.
TGTGCCAGTAGTAAGACAGGGGAGCTAAACTATGGCTACACCTTC
CASSKTGELNYGYTF
>TRBJ2-7|TRBV11-2|15|TRBD2|.
TGTGCCAGCAGCTTAGCTCCAGCCGGGGGGTACGAGCAGTACTTC
CASSLAPAGGYEQYF
>TRBJ1-2|TRBV7-9|17|TRBD1|.
TGTGCCAGCAGCTTACTCCACTGGACAGGGGCTCACTATGGCTACACCTTC
CASSLLHWTGAHYGYTF
>TRBJ1-4|TRBV6-4|15|TRBD1|.
TGTGCCAGCAGTGACTGGCAGGGGGCAAATGAAAAACTGTTTTTT
CASSDWQGANEKLFF
>TRBJ1-6|TRBV6-5|16|.|.
TGTGCCAGCAGTTACTCGGCAGGCCAACCGGGGTCACCCCTCCACTTT
CASSYSAGQPGSPLHF
>TRBJ2-5|TRBV12-5|14|.|.
TGTGCTAGTGGTTTGTCCCCCAGGGCAGAGACCCAGTACTTC
CASGLSPRAETQYF
>TRBJ1-1|TRBV10-3|14|TRBD1|.
TGTGCCATCAGTGGGGACAGGGGGAACACTGAAGCTTTCTTT
CAISGDRGNTEAFF